This T cell receptor (beta chain) was sequenced during a study of response to subunit inactivated influenza vaccine. Using its own MiXCR run on the RT-PCR reads, TCRdb lists one record per CDR3 protein. The table includes about 570,000 distinct CDR3 sequences, around 11% detected once. This CDR3 is built from 15 residues. With V trimmed by 2 bases and J by 3 bases, 4 bases remained unmatched. Germline lookup yields CDR1 MNHEY and CDR2 SMNVEV (reference sequence). This clonotype was detected a few times. These data were also reused for a study on T cells expressing NK-cell markers. That report notes: 5'RACE template switching built TCR beta cDNA with unique molecular identifiers. The authors derived TCR beta repertoires from sorted CD3+CD56+NKG2C+, CD3+CD56+NKG2C- and CD3+CD56-NKG2C+ T cells. Seven of the eight sequenced donors were classified as HCMV-seropositive, and one was classified as seronegative. In several experiments, sorting was confined to alpha-beta TCR T cells through use of an anti-gamma-delta TCR antibody. Expanded NKG2C+ T cell clones had unclear HCMV specificity.

This TCR came from a man aged 50 to 60 who received an inactivated influenza vaccine. The genes are TRBV27 and TRBJ1-5; 7 bases align to TRBD1. This material consisted of PBMCs from blood, taken on the day of vaccination. The CDR3 protein is CASSLVTGSNQPQHF. As DNA, the CDR3 is TGTGCCAGCAGTTTAGTGACAGGGTCCAATCAGCCCCAGCATTTT.